The next 18 T cell receptor beta chains were all read from a single sample in a study of shared clonotypes between healthy human individuals (TCRdb year 2020). Library preparation employed the immunoSEQ multiplex PCR assay. TCRdb mirrors the immuneACCESS table, restricted to in-frame sequences. Some clones are absent from its copies; in checked studies, under half trace to an unresolved V gene, and the reason for the others is unknown. In this sample the table shows about 2.1 million clones, 93% of which occur a single time. In total, the top ten clones hold more than 1.5% of the sample. CD8 naive samples consisted of CD45RO-negative cells that were positively selected for CCR7, yielding a CD45RA+CCR7+ population without TemRA cells. Sequenced: naive CD8+ T cells from PBMCs. The cell subset or site label, as the study defines it: CD45RA+CCR7+. The receptor set was obtained from a man younger than 35 in good health. Some clones in this sample may be carry-over from other donors' samples.

The chain links TRBV6-1 to TRBJ1-1, with D perhaps TRBD1 (6 bases). V shed 8 bases and J shed 0 bases, with 16 bases lying between them. The CDR3 consists of 15 residues. Germline V gene sequence: CDR1 MNHNS, CDR2 SASEGT. The chain's CDR3 is CASLSQRGMNTEAFF. In DNA, the CDR3 is TGTGCCAGCTTGAGTCAGAGGGGGATGAACACTGAAGCTTTCTTT.

This clone showed up just once. The J gene is TRBJ2-7, the V gene TRBV27; possibly TRBD1 or TRBD2 for D (5 bases each). The ends were cut back, 6 bases at V and 7 bases at J, with 22 bases in the middle. Germline V gene lookup returns CDR1 MNHEY and CDR2 SMNVEV (reference sequence). This CDR3 has 15 residues. CDR3 loop: CASSDRLIGAWEQYF. The CDR3 nucleotides are TGTGCCAGCAGCGATAGACTTATCGGGGCGTGGGAGCAGTACTTC.

The chain has TRBV9 and TRBJ2-7; 10 bases match TRBD2. The length of the CDR3 is 14 residues. The V and J ends lost 5 bases and 0 bases, in that order; junction bases with no gene match: 2. CDR1 is SGDLS and CDR2 is YYNGEE in the germline V gene. The CDR3 DNA sequence: TGTGCCAGCAGTAGCGGGGGGCTCTCCTACGAGCAGTACTTC. Its protein product is CASSSGGLSYEQYF.

The CDR3 sequence: CASSLYGGGEQYF. CDR3 DNA sequence: TGTGCCAGCAGCTTATACGGGGGAGGGGAGCAGTACTTC. The chain carries TRBV7-9 and TRBJ2-7; 7 nucleotides match TRBD2. The J segment lost 7 bases and the V segment lost 2 bases, leaving 5 bases of the junction unmatched. CDR1 is SEHNR and CDR2 is FQNEAQ in the germline V gene (reference sequence). The CDR3 consists of 13 residues.

This chain joins TRBV5-6 and TRBJ1-2; D is unresolved. Germline V gives CDR1 SGHDT, CDR2 YYEEEE. V was pared by 0 bases and J by 2 bases, with 14 bases between. There are 16 residues in the CDR3. As DNA, the CDR3 is TGTGCCAGCAGCTTGGGCGGAGCATCCCCAAACTATGGCTACACCTTC. Translating it yields CASSLGGASPNYGYTF.

Worth noting for this clone: This sample includes further DNA sequences coding for the same CDR3. V and J are TRBV25-1 and TRBJ2-7; D remains ambiguous. The CDR3 runs to 11 residues. Trimming took 4 bases from V and 2 from J, leaving 3 bases between them. The V gene's germline CDR1 is MGHDK and CDR2 SYGVNS. The CDR3: CASSGAYEQYF. For the CDR3, the DNA is TGTGCCAGCAGTGGTGCCTACGAGCAGTACTTC.

The chain joins TRBV27 to TRBJ2-5, with D maybe TRBD2 (6 bases). Deletions cut 1 base from V and 3 bases from J, with 12 bases between. Germline values: CDR1 MNHEY, CDR2 SMNVEV (reference sequence). The CDR3 runs to 15 residues. In DNA form, the CDR3 reads TGTGCCAGCAGTTTATTAGGCGGGACGAAAGAGACCCAGTACTTC. It is translated as CASSLLGGTKETQYF.

This clone was recorded once. The chain is built from TRBV5-1 and TRBJ2-2, with a possible D match to TRBD1 (5 bases). This CDR3 contains 15 residues. The germline V gene encodes CDR1 SGHRS and CDR2 YFSETQ. Trimming removed 4 bases at V and 3 bases at J, with 13 bases between. The CDR3 coding sequence is TGCGCCAGCAGCCCAGGGCTACGGCACACCGGGGAGCTGTTTTTT. It is translated as CASSPGLRHTGELFF.

This chain uses TRBV27 with TRBJ2-5; tentatively, D is TRBD1 (5 bases). V was shortened by 7 bases and J by 2 bases, with 8 bases between the two germline ends. The CDR3 is made up of 12 amino acids. The germline gives CDR1 MNHEY, CDR2 SMNVEV (reference sequence). For the CDR3, the DNA is TGTGCCAGCAAGACAGCTCAAGAGACCCAGTACTTC. Its protein product is CASKTAQETQYF.

In the case of this clone: Other DNA sequences in this specimen translate into the identical CDR3. The rearrangement links TRBV9 to TRBJ2-2; possibly TRBD1 for D (6 bases). Germline CDR1 is SGDLS and CDR2 is YYNGEE. The CDR3 loop spans 14 amino acids. The V end lost 0 bases, the J end lost 4 bases, and 7 bases lay between the germline ends. As DNA, the CDR3 is TGTGCCAGCAGCGTAGGCAGGGGCACCGGGGAGCTGTTTTTT. Translated: CASSVGRGTGELFF.

The rearrangement joins TRBV6-4 to TRBJ2-2; perhaps TRBD2 as D (7 bases). V was cut by 5 bases and J by 1 base, with 17 bases left in between. The CDR3 is 17 residues long. From germline, CDR1 is MRHNA and CDR2 SNTAGT. This chain's CDR3 is CASSPLGGGRNTGELFF. CDR3 bases: TGTGCCAGCAGTCCCCTAGGGGGGGGTCGGAACACCGGGGAGCTGTTTTTT.

This clone was recorded once. This chain connects TRBV4-1 to TRBJ2-3; D is uncertain. Trimming removed 3 bases from V and 5 bases from J, with 3 bases in between. The CDR3 runs 11 residues. Germline CDR1 MGHRA, CDR2 YSYEKL. Here the CDR3 reads CASSQLDTQYF. The CDR3 DNA is TGCGCCAGCAGCCAGCTAGATACGCAGTATTTT.

The chain combines TRBV2 with TRBJ2-7; TRBD1 might be the D (5 bases). The CDR3 spans 14 residues. Per germline, CDR1 SNHLY and CDR2 FYNNEI. V lost 4 bases to trimming and J lost 3 bases, with 13 bases between them. This CDR3 reads CASSVSYRNYEQYF. CDR3 in DNA: TGTGCCAGCAGTGTGTCTTACAGGAACTACGAGCAGTACTTC.

This clone was observed once. The chain's CDR3 is CASSRGRTASYEQYF. CDR3 in DNA: TGTGCCAGCTCACGAGGGCGGACGGCGTCCTACGAGCAGTACTTC. This chain uses TRBV18 with TRBJ2-7, with a possible D match to TRBD2 (5 bases). The CDR3 has 15 amino acids. Germline V gives CDR1 KGHSH, CDR2 LQKENI. V lost 4 bases, J lost 1 base, and 14 bases lay in between.

The chain links TRBV30 to TRBJ2-1; no firm D call. Trimming removed 4 bases at V and 8 bases at J, with 12 bases between. Germline V lookup: CDR1 GTSNPN, CDR2 SVGIG (reference sequence). The CDR3 sequence is 12 residues long. In nucleotides, the CDR3 is TGTGCCTGGAAGAGCCTTTCCGATGAGCAGTTCTTC. As protein: CAWKSLSDEQFF.

The J gene is TRBJ2-7, the V gene TRBV30; D is possibly TRBD2 (6 bases). The V gene's germline CDR1 is GTSNPN and CDR2 SVGIG (reference sequence). This CDR3 contains 14 residues. V lost 5 bases and J 4 bases, leaving 18 bases between the germline ends. The CDR3 DNA is TGTGCCTGGGGGAGGACGTCCCGGGGGTACGAGCAGTACTTC. Protein sequence: CAWGRTSRGYEQYF.

The chain recombines TRBV27 with TRBJ2-3; TRBD2 agrees at 10 bases. Germline V CDR1 and CDR2: MNHEY, SMNVEV (reference sequence). V trimming: 2 bases; J trimming: 4 bases; junction bases outside the gene matches: 3. CDR3 size: 15 residues. The CDR3 DNA is TGTGCCAGCAGTTTAGCGCTAGCGGGAGCAGATACGCAGTATTTT. This encodes CASSLALAGADTQYF.

This chain links TRBV11-3 with TRBJ1-5; D call uncertain. The V and J ends lost 6 bases and 0 bases respectively, with 18 bases between them. Germline assignment: CDR1 SGHNT and CDR2 YENEEA. The CDR3 is 17 residues long. In DNA, the CDR3 is TGTGCCAGCAGACCCGCCCAGGTACTATATAGCAATCAGCCCCAGCATTTT. Translated, it gives CASRPAQVLYSNQPQHF.